This entry lists 19 T cell receptor beta chains sequenced from one sample in a study of T cells after yellow fever vaccination. TCRdb re-called the 5' RACE reads with MiXCR, one entry per CDR3 protein. The table includes approximately 120,000 distinct CDR3 sequences, 6% to 8% detected once. Sequencing was performed on CD4+ T cells sorted from PBMCs, taken roughly 10 days after the first yellow fever vaccination. These receptor sequences come from a man aged 18-30 years who received the YFV17D yellow fever vaccine.

Many counts were recorded for this clonotype. The V gene is TRBV7-2, the J gene TRBJ2-3; weak D call: TRBD2 (6 bases). Looked up from germline, CDR1 is SGHTA and CDR2 is FQGNSA. The CDR3 is 16 residues long. The ends were cut back, 1 base at V and 8 bases at J, with 19 bases in the middle. CDR3 sequence: CASSLVVGTPGGTQYF. CDR3 DNA sequence: TGTGCCAGCAGCTTAGTCGTCGGGACTCCCGGGGGTACGCAGTATTTT. The full variable domain, with the rest looked up from reference TRBV7-2 and TRBJ2-3, is GAGVSQSPSNKVTEKGKDVELRCDPISGHTALYWYRQSLGQGLEFLIYFQGNSAPDKSGLPSDRFSAERTGGSVSTLTIQRTQQEDSAVYLCASSLVVGTPGGTQYFGPGTRLTVL.

Concerning this clonotype itself: A much bigger clone sits one base away, suggesting this may be a read error. V is TRBV28 and J is TRBJ1-5, with unresolved D. This CDR3 is built from 13 residues. Germline V lookup: CDR1 MDHEN, CDR2 SYDVKM. CDR3 DNA sequence: TGTGCCGGCAGGAGAGGTCCTAGGGAAGCCCAGCATTTT. It yields the protein CAGRRGPREAQHF.

This clonotype appeared many times. The chain employs TRBV12-3 or TRBV12-4 and TRBJ1-2; D unresolved. This CDR3 spans 13 amino acids. Trimming shortened V by 7 bases and J by 7 bases, and 16 bases separated the two germline ends. The CDR3 DNA reads TGTGCCAGCAACCCTAACGGGTATCGTGGCTACACCTTC. It specifies CASNPNGYRGYTF.

This clonotype was counted many times. CDR3 amino acids: CASSLGGQAYGYTF. The CDR3 bases are TGTGCCAGCAGCTTAGGGGGACAGGCGTATGGCTACACCTTC. The rearrangement links TRBV7-9 to TRBJ1-2, with 8 bases that match TRBD1. The CDR3 runs to 14 residues. CDR1 SEHNR and CDR2 FQNEAQ come from the germline V gene (reference sequence). V dropped 1 base and J dropped 5; count of bases not matched to a gene: 3.

This clonotype has a handful of counts. The chain has TRBV12-3 or TRBV12-4 and TRBJ1-6; no firm D call. CDR3 length: 13 residues. V was cut by 10 bases and J by 3 bases, with 10 bases left in between. The CDR3 nucleotides are TGTGCCATCGCCCAGGTCTATAATTCACCCCTCCACTTT. Amino acids: CAIAQVYNSPLHF.

In its sample, this clonotype was seen many times. The rearrangement uses TRBV7-2 and TRBJ2-3; D is possibly TRBD1 (7 bases). Germline loops: CDR1 SGHTA, CDR2 FQGNSA. The ends were cut back, 0 bases at V and 1 base at J, with 14 bases in the middle. This CDR3 comprises 17 residues. The CDR3 DNA follows: TGTGCCAGCAGCTTAGCATTCGGCAGGGGGGGCACAGATACGCAGTATTTT. It encodes CASSLAFGRGGTDTQYF.

In this sample, this clonotype turned up many times. The chain couples TRBV13 to TRBJ2-7; a weak D match, TRBD2 (5 bases). This CDR3 is 13 amino acids long. Germline V CDR1 and CDR2: PRHDT, FYEKMQ (reference sequence). V lost 2 bases and J 1 base, leaving 6 bases between the germline ends. The CDR3 DNA sequence: TGTGCCAGCAGCTTACGGGGTTCCTACGAGCAGTACTTC. Residues: CASSLRGSYEQYF. The full variable domain, rest sourced from reference TRBV13 and TRBJ2-7, is AAGVIQSPRHLIKEKRETATLKCYPIPRHDTVYWYQQGPGQDPQFLISFYEKMQSDKGSIPDRFSAQQFSDYHSELNMSSLELGDSALYFCASSLRGSYEQYFGPGTRLTVT.

The sample holds one count of this clonotype. A much more abundant neighbour one base away suggests this may be a read error. The rearrangement joins TRBV6-2 or TRBV6-3 to TRBJ2-2, with a tentative D call TRBD2 (5 bases). V was cut by 6 bases and J by 0 bases, with 11 bases left in between. This CDR3 has 15 amino acids. Looked up from germline, CDR1 is MNHEY and CDR2 is SVGEGT. CDR3 coding DNA: TGTGCCAGCAGGCCCGGGATGGCGAACACCGGGGAGCTGTTTTTT. Protein: CASRPGMANTGELFF.

At least ten counts were recorded for this clonotype. The chain combines TRBV20-1 with TRBJ2-3, with a possible D match to TRBD1 (6 bases). Germline-derived CDR1 and CDR2 are DFQATT and SNEGSKA (reference sequence). The germline V and J ends were trimmed by 3 bases and 4 bases, with 8 bases remaining between them. CDR3 size: 12 residues. CDR3 nucleotides: TGCAGTGCTAGGGGGGCCTCAGATACGCAGTATTTT. This sequence encodes CSARGASDTQYF.

This clonotype was seen more than once but under ten times. The chain is built from TRBV19 and TRBJ2-2; TRBD2 agrees at 12 bases. Trimming at V came to 4 bases and at J to 1 base, leaving 7 bases not matched to a gene. The length of the CDR3 is 18 residues. Germline lookup yields CDR1 LNHDA and CDR2 SQIVND (reference sequence). This CDR3 reads CASSTRLAGARNTGELFF. As DNA, the CDR3 is TGTGCCAGTAGTACCAGACTAGCGGGGGCCAGGAACACCGGGGAGCTGTTTTTT.

There are many counts of this clonotype. The rearrangement uses TRBV6-2 or TRBV6-3 and TRBJ2-7, with D unclear. Trimming left V 8 bases short and J 0 bases short, with 11 bases between. The germline V gene has CDR1 MNHEY and CDR2 SVGEGT. This CDR3 has 13 residues. CDR3 sequence: CASCLSSSYEQYF. In DNA form, the CDR3 reads TGTGCCAGCTGCCTATCCAGCTCCTACGAGCAGTACTTC.

This clonotype has at least ten counts. This sequence joins TRBV7-2 and TRBJ2-2; the match to TRBD2 covers 8 bases. Per germline, CDR1 SGHTA and CDR2 FQGNSA. Losses at the gene ends were 3 bases for V and 3 bases for J; bases not matched to a gene: 9. The CDR3 runs to 17 residues. CDR3 in amino acids: CASSFPSSSGDTGELFF. In DNA, the CDR3 is TGTGCCAGCAGCTTCCCGAGTAGTAGCGGGGACACCGGGGAGCTGTTTTTT.

The table lists this clonotype with many counts. The chain links TRBV20-1 to TRBJ2-7; TRBD2 might be the D (6 bases). Germline CDR1 reads DFQATT; CDR2 reads SNEGSKA (reference sequence). This CDR3 comprises 14 residues. V lost 3 bases to trimming and J lost 3 bases, with 15 bases between them. The CDR3 nucleotides are TGCAGTGCTAGTCGTCCGGGACTGTACTACGAGCAGTACTTC. Translating gives CSASRPGLYYEQYF.

A few counts support this clonotype. J is TRBJ1-2 and V is TRBV5-1; 8 positions agree with TRBD1. The V and J ends lost 0 bases and 6 bases, in that order; junction bases with no gene match: 4. Germline assignment: CDR1 SGHRS and CDR2 YFSETQ. This CDR3 spans 14 amino acids. CDR3 nucleotides: TGCGCCAGCAGCTTGGCTACGACAGGGGATGGCTACACCTTC. Protein product: CASSLATTGDGYTF.

This clonotype was counted once. A much larger clone differs from this one at a single base, so this may be a read error. This chain connects TRBV12-3 or TRBV12-4 to TRBJ2-7; no clear D gene. The CDR3 is made up of 13 amino acids. V was clipped by 4 bases and J by 4 bases, with 11 bases between them. CDR3 sequence reads: CASSSTLAYEQYF. In DNA form, the CDR3 reads TGTGCCAGCAGTTCGACACTGGCTTACGAGCAGTACTTC.

The CDR3 sequence is CASSLQHRTWGGNEQYF. Written as DNA, the CDR3 is TGCGCCAGCAGCCTACAACACCGGACTTGGGGGGGAAACGAGCAGTACTTC. V usage is TRBV4-3 and J usage is TRBJ2-7; TRBD2 matches 7 bases. Germline CDR1 is LGHNA and CDR2 is YSLEER. V lost 4 bases and J lost 5; bases outside the gene matches: 17. The CDR3 has 17 amino acids.

Many counts were recorded for this clonotype. The J gene is TRBJ2-1, the V gene TRBV7-9, with 9 bases fitting TRBD1. CDR1 SEHNR and CDR2 FQNEAQ come from the germline V gene (reference sequence). The V segment lost 1 base and the J segment 5 bases; nucleotides outside the gene matches: 3. This CDR3 has 15 amino acids. DNA for the CDR3: TGTGCCAGCAGCTTAGGGGACAGGGCCCACAATGAGCAGTTCTTC. This gives the protein CASSLGDRAHNEQFF.

This clonotype has a count of ten or more. The chain employs TRBV6-2 or TRBV6-3 and TRBJ2-3; no firm D call. The CDR3 is 16 residues long. Germline values: CDR1 MNHEY, CDR2 SVGEGT. The germline V and J ends were trimmed by 7 bases and 0 bases, with 17 bases remaining between them. The CDR3 coding sequence is TGTGCCAGCACCCTAGGCGGTCTGTCTAGCACAGATACGCAGTATTTT. Amino acids: CASTLGGLSSTDTQYF.

This chain connects TRBV20-1 to TRBJ2-3, with D perhaps given as TRBD1 or TRBD2 (5 bases each). V lost 6 bases, J lost 1 base, and 14 bases lay in between. Germline V gene data show CDR1 as DFQATT and CDR2 as SNEGSKA (reference sequence). The CDR3 spans 14 residues. CDR3 nucleotides: TGCAGTGCCGAGGGGCCCTCCCGCACAGATACGCAGTATTTT. This sequence encodes CSAEGPSRTDTQYF.